Each of the 26 T cell receptor beta chains below was sequenced from the same sample in a study of blood T cell repertoires in COVID-19. Profiling relied on immunoSEQ multiplex PCR, and the TCRdb table lists in-frame clones only, not all of them. Found here are 150,000 to 200,000 clones, roughly 88% of them singletons; the top ten hold about 5.2%. Material for sequencing was PBMCs or T cells enriched from blood (not recorded which). All receptors come from a man in his 70s who had been exposed to COVID-19.

This clone was recorded once. The V call is TRBV5-4, the J call TRBJ2-5; D gene uncertain. The CDR3 is 12 residues long. With 9 bases removed from V and 7 bases from J, the gap between germline ends came to 16 bases. CDR1 SGHNT and CDR2 YYREEE come from the germline V gene (reference sequence). The CDR3 region has the DNA TGTGCCACCATAGACTCTGTCGGGACCCAGTACTTC. It yields the protein CATIDSVGTQYF.

This clone was picked up one time. The rearrangement links TRBV7-3 to TRBJ1-5; TRBD1 agrees at 7 bases. CDR3 length: 17 residues. V was clipped by 4 bases and J by 3 bases; unmatched bases: 12. Per the germline V gene, CDR1 is SGHTA and CDR2 is FQGTGA. CDR3 residues: CASSSSGTDGFNQPQHF. In DNA form, the CDR3 reads TGTGCCAGCAGCTCGTCCGGGACAGACGGCTTCAATCAGCCCCAGCATTTT.

The rearrangement links TRBV5-1 to TRBJ1-6; 7 bases line up with TRBD1. Losses at the gene ends were 4 bases for V and 6 bases for J; bases not matched to a gene: 16. This CDR3 spans 18 amino acids. The germline V gene has CDR1 SGHRS and CDR2 YFSETQ. CDR3 sequence (DNA): TGCGCCAGCAGCCTGCGTATTCTCGGACAGGCGAGTAATTCACCCCTCCACTTT. This sequence encodes CASSLRILGQASNSPLHF. Full variable domain (outside the CDR3, taken from reference TRBV5-1 and TRBJ1-6): KAGVTQTPRYLIKTRGQQVTLSCSPISGHRSVSWYQQTPGQGLQFLFEYFSETQRNKGNFPGRFSGRQFSNSRSEMNVSTLELGDSALYLCASSLRILGQASNSPLHFGNGTRLTVT.

DNA for the CDR3: TGTGCCAGCAGTTTGCCGGGACTAGCGACCGAGCAGTACTTC. It translates to CASSLPGLATEQYF. This sequence joins TRBV13 and TRBJ2-7; 10 bases map to TRBD2. Germline CDR1 reads PRHDT; CDR2 reads FYEKMQ (reference sequence). This CDR3 has 14 amino acids. With 6 bases clipped from V and 6 bases from J, the junction kept 8 bases outside the gene matches.

This clone was seen only a few times. The chain links TRBV27 to TRBJ1-5; D is possibly TRBD1 (5 bases). V was pared by 0 bases and J by 1 base, with 10 bases between. The CDR3 is 16 amino acids. Per germline, CDR1 MNHEY and CDR2 SMNVEV (reference sequence). CDR3 bases: TGTGCCAGCAGTTTATCGAACAGGTGGAGCAATCAGCCCCAGCATTTT. Encoded protein: CASSLSNRWSNQPQHF.

CDR3 amino acids: CASSVTSGNSPLHF. The CDR3 DNA is TGTGCCAGTAGTGTAACATCAGGGAATTCACCCCTCCACTTT. The J gene is TRBJ1-6, the V gene TRBV19, with D maybe TRBD1 (5 bases). Per the germline V gene, CDR1 is LNHDA and CDR2 is SQIVND (reference sequence). The V gene lost 5 bases and the J gene lost 7 bases, with 12 bases spanning the gap. The CDR3 is 14 residues long.

The CDR3, as DNA: TGTGCCAGCAGCCGGGAGCCGCGGGAGGGGGATACGCAGTATTTT. This codes for CASSREPREGDTQYF. The gene calls are TRBV7-2 and TRBJ2-3; TRBD2 matches at 9 bases. The CDR3 runs to 15 residues. Germline lookup yields CDR1 SGHTA and CDR2 FQGNSA. The trim removed 5 bases at V and 6 bases at J, leaving 9 bases unmatched. The variable domain in full, completed from reference TRBV7-2 and TRBJ2-3, reads GAGVSQSPSNKVTEKGKDVELRCDPISGHTALYWYRQSLGQGLEFLIYFQGNSAPDKSGLPSDRFSAERTGGSVSTLTIQRTQQEDSAVYLCASSREPREGDTQYFGPGTRLTVL.

The chain carries TRBV3-1 (or the pseudogene TRBV3-2) and TRBJ1-3, with a possible D match to TRBD1 (5 bases). CDR1 and CDR2 from the germline V gene are LGHDT and YNNKEL (reference sequence). The CDR3 consists of 15 residues. The V end lost 2 bases, the J end lost 7 bases, and 15 bases lay between the germline ends. The DNA of the CDR3 is TGTGCCAGCAGCCAACGGACGACAGAGAGGAACACCATATATTTT. Amino acids: CASSQRTTERNTIYF.

This clone has a handful of counts. The J gene is TRBJ2-7, the V gene TRBV5-1, with D possibly matching TRBD2 (6 bases). V was pared by 2 bases and J by 3 bases, with 12 bases between. The CDR3 extends over 14 amino acids. Germline values: CDR1 SGHRS, CDR2 YFSETQ. CDR3 bases: TGCGCCAGCAGCTTCATGACGGGGGTCTACGAGCAGTACTTC. Amino acids: CASSFMTGVYEQYF.

This rearrangement joins TRBV5-4 to TRBJ1-2, with TRBD1 matching over 7 bases. Germline loops: CDR1 SGHNT, CDR2 YYREEE (reference sequence). The CDR3 sequence is 13 residues long. The J segment lost 7 bases and the V segment lost 4 bases, leaving 7 bases of the junction unmatched. CDR3 in DNA: TGTGCCAGCAGCAGGACTGCAGGGGGTGGCTACACCTTC. This codes for CASSRTAGGGYTF. The complete variable domain, with remaining parts taken from reference TRBV5-4 and TRBJ1-2, reads ETGVTQSPTHLIKTRGQQVTLRCSSQSGHNTVSWYQQALGQGPQFIFQYYREEENGRGNFPPRFSGLQFPNYSSELNVNALELDDSALYLCASSRTAGGGYTFGSGTRLTVV.

The rearrangement links TRBV19 to TRBJ1-1; the match to TRBD1 covers 7 bases. The CDR3 consists of 14 residues. V dropped 7 bases and J dropped 2; count of bases not matched to a gene: 7. Per the germline V gene, CDR1 is LNHDA and CDR2 is SQIVND (reference sequence). The CDR3 DNA sequence: TGTGCCAGTAAGGAGACAGGGAGAAACACTGAAGCTTTCTTT. Translation gives CASKETGRNTEAFF.

V usage is TRBV5-1 and J usage is TRBJ1-1; D call uncertain. The CDR3 extends over 14 amino acids. Per the germline V gene, CDR1 is SGHRS and CDR2 is YFSETQ. V was pared by 6 bases and J by 5 bases, with 17 bases between. The CDR3 loop is CASTATVTGTEAFF. The CDR3 DNA follows: TGCGCCAGCACCGCGACCGTGACGGGGACTGAAGCTTTCTTT.

Only one count was recorded for this clone. The J gene is TRBJ2-5, the V gene TRBV3-1 (or the pseudogene TRBV3-2), with 10 bases aligning to TRBD2. Germline CDR1 and CDR2: LGHDT and YNNKEL (reference sequence). V lost 4 bases to trimming and J lost 4 bases; unmatched junction nucleotides: 12. CDR3 size: 17 residues. CDR3 sequence (DNA): TGTGCCAGCAGCCCTCCTAAGCTAGCGGGAGAGCCAGAGACCCAGTACTTC. This gives the protein CASSPPKLAGEPETQYF.

The chain combines TRBV28 with TRBJ1-2, with D possibly matching TRBD1 (5 bases). Between the trimmed V and J ends, which lost 2 bases and 3 bases, there was a span of 13 bases. The CDR3 contains 15 residues. CDR1 and CDR2 (germline): MDHEN, SYDVKM. As DNA, the CDR3 is TGTGCCAGCAGTTTACCGCAGGGAGGGGACTATGGCTACACCTTC. As protein: CASSLPQGGDYGYTF.

J is TRBJ1-6 and V is TRBV5-6, with D uncertain. The germline CDR1 and CDR2 sequences are SGHDT and YYEEEE. CDR3 length equals 16 residues. The V end lost 0 bases, the J end lost 7 bases, and 14 bases lay between the germline ends. The CDR3 is CASSLGAIGRNSPLHF. The CDR3 nucleotides read TGTGCCAGCAGCTTGGGAGCGATAGGGAGGAATTCACCCCTCCACTTT. Full variable domain (rest looked up from reference TRBV5-6 and TRBJ1-6): DAGVTQSPTHLIKTRGQQVTLRCSPKSGHDTVSWYQQALGQGPQFIFQYYEEEERQRGNFPDRFSGHQFPNYSSELNVNALLLGDSALYLCASSLGAIGRNSPLHFGNGTRLTVT.

This clone was counted between two and nine times. J is TRBJ2-7 and V is TRBV3-1 (or the pseudogene TRBV3-2), with D possibly being TRBD2 (5 bases). Germline assignment: CDR1 LGHDT and CDR2 YNNKEL (reference sequence). V lost 10 bases and J lost 3, with 13 bases in between. The CDR3 spans 12 residues. The CDR3 region is CAIIRGRYEQYF. CDR3 DNA sequence: TGTGCCATCATACGGGGTCGCTACGAGCAGTACTTC.

The chain employs TRBV5-1 and TRBJ1-1, with D possibly TRBD1 on 5 matching bases. V lost 3 bases to trimming and J lost 4 bases, with 13 bases between them. The CDR3 is made up of 14 amino acids. The germline V gene encodes CDR1 SGHRS and CDR2 YFSETQ. This chain's CDR3 is CASSSGGGVTEAFF. CDR3 nucleotide sequence: TGCGCCAGCAGCTCTGGAGGAGGGGTCACTGAAGCTTTCTTT.

This chain uses TRBV5-4 with TRBJ1-6; tentative D call: TRBD1 (6 bases). V was cut by 2 bases and J by 6 bases, with 15 bases left in between. The CDR3 is 16 amino acids. From germline, CDR1 is SGHNT and CDR2 YYREEE (reference sequence). In DNA, the CDR3 is TGTGCCAGCAGCTTCAAAAAACAGGGCTCTAATTCACCCCTCCACTTT. Its translation is CASSFKKQGSNSPLHF.

This clone was seen only once. The J gene is TRBJ2-3, the V gene TRBV7-2; 7 bases are a match to TRBD1. The CDR3 spans 14 residues. The junction had 6 bases not matched to a gene; V was cut back by 5 bases and J by 4 bases. The germline CDR1 and CDR2 sequences are SGHTA and FQGNSA. CDR3 amino acids: CASSPRGPADTQYF. The CDR3 coding sequence is TGTGCCAGCAGCCCAAGGGGGCCCGCAGATACGCAGTATTTT.

The chain links TRBV5-1 to TRBJ2-3, with TRBD1 as a possible D gene (5 bases). The V gene's germline CDR1 is SGHRS and CDR2 YFSETQ. CDR3 size: 16 residues. Between the trimmed V and J ends, which lost 0 bases and 2 bases, there was a span of 13 bases. The CDR3 DNA is TGCGCCAGCAGCTTGGCCTCCAGGGCACTCACAGATACGCAGTATTTT. This encodes CASSLASRALTDTQYF.

The chain is built from TRBV7-3 and TRBJ1-2, with D tentatively TRBD1 (5 bases). Germline assignment: CDR1 SGHTA and CDR2 FQGTGA. CDR3 size: 14 residues. V shed 0 bases and J shed 4 bases, with 9 bases lying between them. The CDR3 reads CASSLTPGGYGYTF. Here the CDR3 DNA reads TGTGCCAGCAGCTTAACTCCGGGGGGCTATGGCTACACCTTC.

Only a few counts were recorded for this clone. This sequence joins TRBV4-1 and TRBJ1-1, with D possibly TRBD1 on 6 matching bases. There are 15 residues in the CDR3. V was clipped by 4 bases and J by 3 bases, with 15 bases between them. CDR1 is MGHRA and CDR2 is YSYEKL in the germline V gene. CDR3 in amino acids: CASSPGGGHDTEAFF. The CDR3 DNA is TGCGCCAGCAGCCCTGGGGGGGGGCACGACACTGAAGCTTTCTTT.

In this sample, this clone turned up a few times. The chain joins TRBV7-9 to TRBJ1-1; 7 bases are a match to TRBD1. The germline V gene encodes CDR1 SEHNR and CDR2 FQNEAQ (reference sequence). This CDR3 contains 15 residues. The V gene end was trimmed by 3 bases and the J gene end by 5 bases; junction bases not matched to a gene: 9. CDR3 sequence: CASSLATGSRTEAFF. CDR3 DNA: TGTGCCAGCAGCTTGGCGACAGGGTCCCGGACTGAAGCTTTCTTT.

This clone was counted a few times. This chain joins TRBV15 and TRBJ1-3; D unclear. The CDR3 totals 14 residues. Germline-derived CDR1 and CDR2 are LNHNV and YYDKDF (reference sequence). V shed 5 bases and J shed 0 bases, with 8 bases lying between them. CDR3 in amino acids: CATSYAVSGNTIYF. The CDR3 DNA follows: TGTGCCACCAGCTACGCGGTCTCTGGAAACACCATATATTTT.

The chain combines TRBV4-3 with TRBJ1-3, with 7 bases lining up with TRBD1. The CDR3 is 18 amino acids. V lost 0 bases to trimming and J lost 4 bases; unmatched junction nucleotides: 12. Germline values: CDR1 LGHNA, CDR2 YSLEER. This chain's CDR3 is CASSQEGGTGAVGNTIYF. The CDR3 nucleotides read TGCGCCAGCAGCCAAGAAGGCGGTACAGGGGCCGTGGGAAACACCATATATTTT.

The gene calls are TRBV7-2 and TRBJ1-4; no clear D gene. V was trimmed by 4 bases and J by 8 bases, leaving 17 bases between them. Germline assignment: CDR1 SGHTA and CDR2 FQGNSA. The CDR3 has 15 residues. The CDR3 bases are TGTGCCAGCAGCTCAACGACCCCTAGGTCAGAAAAACTGTTTTTT. Encoded protein: CASSSTTPRSEKLFF.